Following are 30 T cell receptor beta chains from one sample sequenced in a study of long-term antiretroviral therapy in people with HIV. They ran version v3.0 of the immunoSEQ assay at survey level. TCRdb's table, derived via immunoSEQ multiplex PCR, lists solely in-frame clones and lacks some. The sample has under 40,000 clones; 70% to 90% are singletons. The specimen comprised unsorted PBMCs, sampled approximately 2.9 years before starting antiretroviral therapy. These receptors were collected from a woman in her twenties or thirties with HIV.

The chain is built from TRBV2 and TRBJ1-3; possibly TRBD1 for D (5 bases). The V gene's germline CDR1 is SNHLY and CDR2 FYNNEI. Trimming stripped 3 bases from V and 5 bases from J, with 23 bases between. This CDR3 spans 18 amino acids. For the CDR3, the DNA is TGTGCCAGCAGTGATCATTGGGGCAGTTCATCTTTTAGAAACACCATATATTTT. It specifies CASSDHWGSSSFRNTIYF.

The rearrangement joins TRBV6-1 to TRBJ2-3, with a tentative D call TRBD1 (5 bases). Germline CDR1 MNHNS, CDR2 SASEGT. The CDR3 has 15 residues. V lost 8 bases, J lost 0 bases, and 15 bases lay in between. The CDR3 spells CASSPRAGSTDTQYF. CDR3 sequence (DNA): TGTGCCAGCTCCCCCAGGGCTGGAAGCACAGATACGCAGTATTTT.

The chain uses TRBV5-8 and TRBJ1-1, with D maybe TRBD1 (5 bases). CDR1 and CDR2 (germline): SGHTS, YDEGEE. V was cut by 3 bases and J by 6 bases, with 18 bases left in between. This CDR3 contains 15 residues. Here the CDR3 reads CASSSGRVVLAEAFF. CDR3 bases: TGTGCCAGCAGCTCGGGACGGGTTGTCTTGGCTGAAGCTTTCTTT.

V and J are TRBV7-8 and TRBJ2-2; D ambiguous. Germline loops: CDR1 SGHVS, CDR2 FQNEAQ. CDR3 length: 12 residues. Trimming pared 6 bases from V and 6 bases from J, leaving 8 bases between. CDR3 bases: TGTGCCAGCAGTCCTGCGGCCGGGGAGCTGTTTTTT. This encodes CASSPAAGELFF.

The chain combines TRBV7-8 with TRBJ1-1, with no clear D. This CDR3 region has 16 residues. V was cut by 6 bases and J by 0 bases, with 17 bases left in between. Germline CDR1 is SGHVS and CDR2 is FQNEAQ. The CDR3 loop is CASRPQVAGLNTEAFF. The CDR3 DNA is TGTGCCAGCAGACCTCAGGTCGCGGGCTTGAACACTGAAGCTTTCTTT.

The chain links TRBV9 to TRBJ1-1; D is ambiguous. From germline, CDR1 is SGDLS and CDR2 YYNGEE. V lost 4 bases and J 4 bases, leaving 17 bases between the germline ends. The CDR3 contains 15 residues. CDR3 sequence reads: CASSPRFGEVTEAFF. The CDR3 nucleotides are TGTGCCAGCAGCCCGAGATTTGGGGAAGTCACTGAAGCTTTCTTT.

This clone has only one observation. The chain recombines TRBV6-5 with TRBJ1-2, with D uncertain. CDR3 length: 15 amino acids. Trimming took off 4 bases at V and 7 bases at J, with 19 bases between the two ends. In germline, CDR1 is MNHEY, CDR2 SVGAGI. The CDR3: CASSSDRWTSSGYTF. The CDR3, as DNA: TGTGCCAGCAGTTCAGACCGTTGGACGTCCTCTGGCTACACCTTC.

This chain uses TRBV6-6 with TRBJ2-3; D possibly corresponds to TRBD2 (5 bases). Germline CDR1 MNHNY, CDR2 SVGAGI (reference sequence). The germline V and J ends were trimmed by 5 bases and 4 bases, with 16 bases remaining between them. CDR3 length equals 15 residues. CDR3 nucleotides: TGTGCCAGCAGTCTCTCTAGCCCTGTTGCAGATACGCAGTATTTT. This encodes CASSLSSPVADTQYF.

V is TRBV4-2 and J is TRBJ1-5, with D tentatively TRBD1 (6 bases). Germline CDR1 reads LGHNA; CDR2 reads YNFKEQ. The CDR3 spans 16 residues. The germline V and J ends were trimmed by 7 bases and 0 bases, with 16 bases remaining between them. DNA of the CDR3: TGTGCCAGCACCCCAGGGGCAGACTATAGCAATCAGCCCCAGCATTTT. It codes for CASTPGADYSNQPQHF.

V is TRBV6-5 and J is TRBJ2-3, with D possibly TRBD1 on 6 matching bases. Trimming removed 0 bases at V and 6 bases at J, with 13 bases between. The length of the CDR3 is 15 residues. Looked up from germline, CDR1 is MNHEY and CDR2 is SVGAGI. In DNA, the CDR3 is TGTGCCAGCAGTTACTCCGGACAGACTCTGGATACGCAGTATTTT. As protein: CASSYSGQTLDTQYF.

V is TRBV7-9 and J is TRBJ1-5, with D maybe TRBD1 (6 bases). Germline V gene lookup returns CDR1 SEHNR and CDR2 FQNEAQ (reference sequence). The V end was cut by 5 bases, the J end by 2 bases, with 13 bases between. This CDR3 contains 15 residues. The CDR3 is CASSGQGSCNQPQHF. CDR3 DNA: TGTGCCAGCAGCGGGCAGGGGAGTTGCAATCAGCCCCAGCATTTT.

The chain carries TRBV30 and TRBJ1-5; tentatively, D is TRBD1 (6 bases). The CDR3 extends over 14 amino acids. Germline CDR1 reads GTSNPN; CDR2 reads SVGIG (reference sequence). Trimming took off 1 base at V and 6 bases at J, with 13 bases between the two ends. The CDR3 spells CAWSEQGGSQPQHF. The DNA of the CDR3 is TGTGCCTGGAGTGAACAGGGAGGGAGTCAGCCCCAGCATTTT.

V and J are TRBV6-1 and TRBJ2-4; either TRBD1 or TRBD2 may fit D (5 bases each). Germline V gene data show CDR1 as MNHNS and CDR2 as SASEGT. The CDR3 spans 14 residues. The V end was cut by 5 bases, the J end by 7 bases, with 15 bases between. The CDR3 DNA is TGTGCCAGCAGTTCGATTGGGACGCCCAACATTCAGTACTTC. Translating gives CASSSIGTPNIQYF.

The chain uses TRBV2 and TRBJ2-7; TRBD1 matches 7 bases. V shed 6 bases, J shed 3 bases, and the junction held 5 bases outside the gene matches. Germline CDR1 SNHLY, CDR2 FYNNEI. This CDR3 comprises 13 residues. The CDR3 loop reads CASSWDRSYEQYV. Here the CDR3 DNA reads TGTGCCAGCAGCTGGGACAGAAGCTACGAGCAGTACGTC.

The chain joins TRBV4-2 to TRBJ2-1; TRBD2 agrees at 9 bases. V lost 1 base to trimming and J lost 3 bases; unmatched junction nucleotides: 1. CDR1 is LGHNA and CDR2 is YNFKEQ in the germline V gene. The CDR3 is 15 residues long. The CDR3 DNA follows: TGTGCCAGCAGCCAAGCTAGCGGGGACTACAATGAGCAGTTCTTC. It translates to CASSQASGDYNEQFF.

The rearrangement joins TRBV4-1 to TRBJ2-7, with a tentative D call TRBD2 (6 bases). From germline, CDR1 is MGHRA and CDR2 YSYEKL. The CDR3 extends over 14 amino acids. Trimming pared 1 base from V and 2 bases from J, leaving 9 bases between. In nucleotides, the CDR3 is TGCGCCAGCAGCCAAGGAGGAGGGGCCTACGAGCAGTACTTC. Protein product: CASSQGGGAYEQYF.

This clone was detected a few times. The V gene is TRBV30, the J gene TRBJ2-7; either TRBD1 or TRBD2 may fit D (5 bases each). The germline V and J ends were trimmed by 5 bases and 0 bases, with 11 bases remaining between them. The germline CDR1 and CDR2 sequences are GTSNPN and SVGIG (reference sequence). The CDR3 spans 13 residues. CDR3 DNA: TGTGCCTGGGGGGGTCAAAGCTCCTACGAGCAGTACTTC. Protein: CAWGGQSSYEQYF.

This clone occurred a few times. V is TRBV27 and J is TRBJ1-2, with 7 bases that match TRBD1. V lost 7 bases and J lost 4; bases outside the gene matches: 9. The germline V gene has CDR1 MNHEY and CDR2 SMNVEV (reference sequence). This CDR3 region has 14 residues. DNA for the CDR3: TGTGCCAGCACCCAAAACCGGGACAGCTATGGCTACACCTTC. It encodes CASTQNRDSYGYTF.

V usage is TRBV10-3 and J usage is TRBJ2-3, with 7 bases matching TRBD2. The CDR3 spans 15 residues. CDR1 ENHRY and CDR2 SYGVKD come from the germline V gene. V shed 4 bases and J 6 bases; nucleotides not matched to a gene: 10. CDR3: CAISGRQGGPDTQYF. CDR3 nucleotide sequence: TGTGCCATCAGTGGAAGGCAGGGAGGGCCCGATACGCAGTATTTT.

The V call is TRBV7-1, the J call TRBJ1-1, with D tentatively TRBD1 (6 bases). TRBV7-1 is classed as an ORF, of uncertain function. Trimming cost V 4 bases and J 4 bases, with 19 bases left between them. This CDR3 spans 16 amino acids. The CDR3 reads CASSLGPTGAITEAFF. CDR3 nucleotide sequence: TGTGCCAGCAGCTTAGGGCCCACGGGGGCGATCACTGAAGCTTTCTTT.

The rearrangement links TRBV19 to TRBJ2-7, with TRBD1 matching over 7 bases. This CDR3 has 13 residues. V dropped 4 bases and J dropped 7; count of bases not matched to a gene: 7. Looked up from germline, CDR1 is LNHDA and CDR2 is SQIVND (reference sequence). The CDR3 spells CASSTGQAEEQYF. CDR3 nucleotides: TGTGCCAGTAGTACAGGACAGGCTGAAGAGCAGTACTTC.

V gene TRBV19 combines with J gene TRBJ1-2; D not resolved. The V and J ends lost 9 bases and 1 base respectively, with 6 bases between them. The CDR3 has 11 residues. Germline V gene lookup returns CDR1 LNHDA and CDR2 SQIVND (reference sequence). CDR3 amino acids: CASTDNYGYTF. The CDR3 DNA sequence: TGTGCCAGCACAGATAACTATGGCTACACCTTC.

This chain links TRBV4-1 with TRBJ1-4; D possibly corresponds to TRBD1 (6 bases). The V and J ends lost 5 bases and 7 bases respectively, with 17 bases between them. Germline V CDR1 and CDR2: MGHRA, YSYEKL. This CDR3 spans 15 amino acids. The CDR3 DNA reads TGCGCCAGCAGCTGGACAGTTGAGCTAGGTGAAAAACTGTTTTTT. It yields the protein CASSWTVELGEKLFF.

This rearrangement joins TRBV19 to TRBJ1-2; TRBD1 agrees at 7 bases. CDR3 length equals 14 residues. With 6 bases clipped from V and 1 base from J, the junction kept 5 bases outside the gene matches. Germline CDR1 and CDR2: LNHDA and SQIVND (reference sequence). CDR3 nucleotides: TGTGCCAGTAGGGACAGGATTAGTAACTATGGCTACACCTTC. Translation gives CASRDRISNYGYTF.

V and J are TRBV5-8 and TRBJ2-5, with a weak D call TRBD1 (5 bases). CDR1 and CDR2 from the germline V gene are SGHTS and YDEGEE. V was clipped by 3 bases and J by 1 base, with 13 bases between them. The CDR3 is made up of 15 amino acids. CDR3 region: CASSSQGIFQETQYF. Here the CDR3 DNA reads TGTGCCAGCAGCTCTCAGGGTATATTCCAAGAGACCCAGTACTTC.

CDR3 nucleotides: TGTGCCAGCAGCTCACGCGGGGGGAGCTCCTACAATGAGCAGTTCTTC. As protein: CASSSRGGSSYNEQFF. The chain joins TRBV7-2 to TRBJ2-1; 8 nucleotides line up with TRBD2. Germline-derived CDR1 and CDR2 are SGHTA and FQGNSA. V shed 4 bases, J shed 0 bases, and the junction held 5 bases outside the gene matches. The CDR3 length is 16 residues.

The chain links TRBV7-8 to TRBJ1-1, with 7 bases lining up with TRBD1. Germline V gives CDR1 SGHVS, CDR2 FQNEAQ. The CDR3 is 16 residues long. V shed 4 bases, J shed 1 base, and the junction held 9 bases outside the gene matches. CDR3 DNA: TGTGCCAGCAGCTGGTCGTCCGGGACAGCGAACACTGAAGCTTTCTTT. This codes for CASSWSSGTANTEAFF.

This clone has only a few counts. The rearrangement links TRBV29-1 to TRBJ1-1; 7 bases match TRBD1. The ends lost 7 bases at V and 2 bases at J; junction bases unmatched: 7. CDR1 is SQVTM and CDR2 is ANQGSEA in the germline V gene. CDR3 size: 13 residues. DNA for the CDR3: TGCAGCGGAGGACAGGAGATTAACACTGAAGCTTTCTTT. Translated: CSGGQEINTEAFF.

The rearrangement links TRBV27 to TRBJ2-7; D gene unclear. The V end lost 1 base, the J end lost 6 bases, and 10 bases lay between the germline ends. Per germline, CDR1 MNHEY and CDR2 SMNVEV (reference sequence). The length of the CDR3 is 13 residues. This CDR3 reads CASSLCGFSEQYV. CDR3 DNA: TGTGCCAGCAGTTTATGTGGGTTTTCCGAGCAGTACGTC.

CDR3 residues: CAISPGDYGYTF. CDR3 sequence (DNA): TGTGCCATCAGTCCGGGAGACTATGGCTACACCTTC. The chain couples TRBV10-3 to TRBJ1-2; no definite D call. V lost 5 bases and J 3 bases, leaving 7 bases between the germline ends. CDR3 length equals 12 residues. In germline, CDR1 is ENHRY, CDR2 SYGVKD.